This paragraph covers one T cell receptor beta chain sequence. Its antigen specificity is not known. Base qualities are missing; no much larger clone stands one base away. The sample comes from a study of lymphopenia after photon versus proton radiotherapy (dated by TCRdb to 2018 to 2020). Describing the broader study: Photon and proton radiation therapy were compared by the study for their immunological effects in patients with gastrointestinal tumors who developed high-grade lymphopenia. The cohort included 20 or so patients with gastrointestinal tumors who developed lymphopenia after receiving either photon or proton therapy. The goal of the study was to characterize the differences between the two radiation modalities in how they affect the immune system. Results the study describes overall, beyond this receptor: After the lymphocyte count nadir, repertoires from photon-treated patients showed oligoclonal expansion, particularly of CD8+ Temra cells, and this expansion drove the decline in diversity. The authors looked at the survival association only in patients who died, and they framed better survival with proton therapy as a possibility rather than a demonstrated result. Across the cohort, an inverse correlation was found between a larger post-nadir drop in TCR diversity and overall survival time among patients who died. Relative stability during treatment was observed in proton-treated patients, whereas loss of naive T cells and TCR diversity and gain of effector/memory populations were observed in photon-treated patients.

Receptor libraries were prepared by the immunoSEQ multiplex PCR assay. Alongside multiparametric flow cytometry, deep sequencing of rearranged TCR beta loci was used to profile the T cell repertoires. Not all clones reach the TCRdb copy of this immuneACCESS table, which keeps in-frame sequences only. Checked studies attribute under half of the gap to unresolved V genes and leave the rest unexplained. For this sample there are approximately 30,000 clones; around 85% appear just once. Roughly a third of the sample rests with the top ten. From cysteine to phenylalanine, the CDR3 is 13 amino acids long. Only the CDR3 DNA stays, 39 bases, in frame from base 1. V loses 1 base of germline sequence and J loses 4 bases, and the interval between the two ends is 7 bases. CDR1 is given as SNHLY and CDR2 as FYNNEI, both from the germline V gene.

The sequenced sample was peripheral blood, obtained from a patient treated with photon-based radiotherapy. Rearrangement joined TRBV2 to TRBJ1-1; there is no confident call for the D gene. The clonotype comes from a man aged 45 to 65 with gastric cancer. The CDR3 is CASSEGVRTEAFF. DNA sequence: TGTGCCAGCAGTGAAGGGGTACGCACTGAAGCTTTCTTT.